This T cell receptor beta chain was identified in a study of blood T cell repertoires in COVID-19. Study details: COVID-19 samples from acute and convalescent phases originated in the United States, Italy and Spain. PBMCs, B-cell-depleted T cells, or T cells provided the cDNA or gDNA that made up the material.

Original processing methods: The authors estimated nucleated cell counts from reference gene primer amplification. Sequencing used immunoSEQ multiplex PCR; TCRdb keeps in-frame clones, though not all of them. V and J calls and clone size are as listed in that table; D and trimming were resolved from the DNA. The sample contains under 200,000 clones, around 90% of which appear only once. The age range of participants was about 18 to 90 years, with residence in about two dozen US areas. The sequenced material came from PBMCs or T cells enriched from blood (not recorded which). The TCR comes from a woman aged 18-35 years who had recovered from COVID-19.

CDR3 region: CASSQKTGGANSGANVLTF. Here the CDR3 DNA reads TGTGCCAGCAGCCAAAAGACAGGGGGCGCTAACTCTGGGGCCAACGTCCTGACTTTC. The chain joins TRBV3-1 (or the pseudogene TRBV3-2) to TRBJ2-6, with 10 nucleotides matching TRBD1. The CDR3 consists of 19 residues. The V gene end was trimmed by 2 bases and the J gene end by 0 bases; junction bases not matched to a gene: 7. Germline V lookup: CDR1 LGHDT, CDR2 YNNKEL (reference sequence).